This note documents a single T cell receptor (beta chain) sequence. Source study methods: For nucleated cells, counts were estimated from reference gene primer amplification. Repertoires were generated with immunoSEQ multiplex PCR, while TCRdb's copy carries only in-frame clones and drops some. For V, J and clone size, that table is used; D and trimming come from the DNA. Here the sample spans 15,000 to 20,000 clones, around 81% being singletons. The record originates from a study of blood T cell repertoires in COVID-19. Across the study: The United States, Italy and Spain supplied acute and convalescent COVID-19 samples. The cDNA or gDNA used as material had been derived from T cells, B-cell-depleted T cells, or PBMCs.

This CDR3 is built from 15 residues. The junction had 9 bases not matched to a gene; V was cut back by 3 bases and J by 9 bases. Germline-derived CDR1 and CDR2 are LNHDA and SQIVND (reference sequence). The chain couples TRBV19 to TRBJ2-1, with TRBD2 matching over 9 bases. The specimen sequenced was peripheral blood. The source of this sequence is a human donor in a cohort sampled during active COVID-19. In nucleotides, the CDR3 is TGTGCCAGTAGTATCGGGATAGCGGGAGATCCTGAGCAGTTCTTC. Its protein is CASSIGIAGDPEQFF.